The rows below give T cell receptor beta chains drawn from one sample of a study of T cells in Graves' hyperthyroidism and ophthalmopathy. TCRdb recomputed calls from the multiplex PCR reads with MiXCR, one row per CDR3 protein. This table holds 650,000 to 800,000 distinct CDR3 sequences, just under 45% found once. Sequencing was done on a sample of peripheral blood or thyroid tissue (not recorded which). Receptor source: an adult man with Graves' disease, either hyperthyroidism or ophthalmopathy (not recorded which). The CDR3 runs from the conserved cysteine through the conserved F or W. A D gene is named only where the DNA matches it firmly. Clone size is given for some rows only: seen once, a few or many times, or a class if the clone is expanded.

>-|TRBJ2-5|TRBV5-5|-|18
TGTGCCAGCAGTTACCAAATGCCCCTACCGGGATTAGGAGAGACCCAGTACTTC
CASSYQMPLPGLGETQYF
>many|TRBJ2-7|TRBV15|TRBD1|15
TGTGCCACCAGCGCCCGGGACAGGGGGAACTACGAGCAGTACTTC
CATSARDRGNYEQYF
>-|TRBJ2-7|TRBV29-1|-|16
TGCAGCGTTGTAGATCCGAAGGGAAGAGGCTCCTACGAGCAGTACTTC
CSVVDPKGRGSYEQYF
>many|TRBJ2-6|TRBV19|-|19
TGTGCCAGCACGGGACGGCGGCATGCGGTGCACTCTGGGGCCAACGTCCTGACTTTC
CASTGRRHAVHSGANVLTF
>-|TRBJ2-7|TRBV20-1|-|13
TGCAGTGCTACGGACGGATACTCCTACGAGCAGTACTTC
CSATDGYSYEQYF
>once|TRBJ1-6|TRBV6-6|-|18
TGTGCCAGCAGCCCCCGGATGATACCAGGGACCTATAATTCACCCCTCCACTTT
CASSPRMIPGTYNSPLHF
>-|TRBJ2-2|TRBV7-4|TRBD2|16
TGTGCCAGCAGCTTTAAGGGAGGGGCGAACACCGGGGAGCTGTTTTTT
CASSFKGGANTGELFF
>many|TRBJ2-7|TRBV19|TRBD1|13
TGTGCCAGCCGACCGGGACAGACATACGAGCAGTACTTC
CASRPGQTYEQYF
>-|TRBJ2-7|TRBV5-1|TRBD2|14
TGCGCCAGCAGCTTGTACCTAGCGGGTTCCGAGCAGTACTTC
CASSLYLAGSEQYF
>many|TRBJ1-2|TRBV9|-|11
TGTGCCAGCAGCGTACATGGAGACTACACCTTC
CASSVHGDYTF
>-|TRBJ1-1|TRBV29-1|-|20
TGCAGCGTTGGTGGGAGGGCCTACGAGCAGGGAAGGATCCCGAACACTGAAGCTTTCTTT
CSVGGRAYEQGRIPNTEAFF
>-|TRBJ1-1|TRBV10-2|-|13
TGCGCCAGCAGTGCACAGTTGAACACTGAAGCTTTCTTT
CASSAQLNTEAFF
>-|TRBJ2-7|TRBV7-9|-|11
TGTGCCAGCAGCGAACGGCGCGAGCAGTACTTC
CASSERREQYF
>-|TRBJ1-1|TRBV7-9|TRBD1|15
TGTGCCAGCAGCCAAGGGGAGGGGGCGGGCACTGAAGCTTTCTTT
CASSQGEGAGTEAFF
>-|TRBJ1-3|TRBV6-1|-|15
TGTGCCAGCAGCGGGGCTACCAACTCTGGAAACACCATATATTTT
CASSGATNSGNTIYF
>-|TRBJ1-4|TRBV29-1|TRBD1|12
TGCAGCGCCGGGACAGGGGGGCAAAAACTGTTTTTT
CSAGTGGQKLFF
>few|TRBJ2-5|TRBV7-9|-|15
TGTGCCAGCAGCTTAGAAGGGACCGTCCAAGAGACCCAGTACTTC
CASSLEGTVQETQYF
>few|TRBJ1-1|TRBV20-1|-|12
TGCAGTGCCATACAGCAGGACACTGAAGCTTTCTTT
CSAIQQDTEAFF
>once|TRBJ1-6|TRBV11-2|TRBD1|13
TGTGCCAGCAGTATGGACAGGGGCTCACCCCTCCACTTT
CASSMDRGSPLHF
>many|TRBJ2-7|TRBV6-5|-|14
TGTGCCAGCAGCACTAGGACTACCTCCTACGAGCAGTACTTC
CASSTRTTSYEQYF
>-|TRBJ1-1|TRBV7-9|-|16
TGTGCCAGCAGTGAAGCGATTCGCGTCGCTCACACTGAAGCTTTCTTT
CASSEAIRVAHTEAFF
>-|TRBJ1-5|TRBV2|TRBD1|14
TGTGCCAGCAGTGAAACAGGGGACGGGGAGCCCCAGCATTTT
CASSETGDGEPQHF